One sample yielded the 27 T cell receptor beta chains listed below, sequenced in a study of T cells in Graves' hyperthyroidism and ophthalmopathy. The CDR3 regions of TCR beta were amplified from RNA transcripts. The primer set for the first-round RT-PCR of the TCR CDR3 was HTBI. TCRdb re-analysed the multiplex PCR reads in MiXCR, keeping a single row per CDR3 protein. The sample lists over 400,000 distinct CDR3 sequences, 22% occurring once. Sequencing was done on a sample of blood. These receptors originate from a woman in her 70s with Graves' ophthalmopathy.

V gene TRBV5-6 combines with J gene TRBJ2-1, with D maybe TRBD1 (5 bases). The CDR3 extends over 13 amino acids. Per germline, CDR1 SGHDT and CDR2 YYEEEE. The ends were cut back, 3 bases at V and 4 bases at J, with 8 bases in the middle. The CDR3 DNA sequence: TGTGCCAGCAGCTCGAACAGGTACAATGAGCAGTTCTTC. Its translation is CASSSNRYNEQFF.

The chain employs TRBV19 and TRBJ2-1; D possibly uses TRBD1 or TRBD2 (6 bases each). The V end was cut by 7 bases, the J end by 0 bases, with 13 bases between. The CDR3 length is 15 residues. The germline CDR1 and CDR2 sequences are LNHDA and SQIVND (reference sequence). In nucleotides, the CDR3 is TGTGCCAGTACCCGGAGGGGGACCTCCTACAATGAGCAGTTCTTC. Protein: CASTRRGTSYNEQFF.

The chain uses TRBV29-1 and TRBJ2-3; D is unresolved. V was pared by 0 bases and J by 8 bases, with 9 bases between. Germline lookup yields CDR1 SQVTM and CDR2 ANQGSEA. This CDR3 has 12 amino acids. The CDR3 reads CSVEDLVSTQYF. The DNA for the CDR3 is TGCAGCGTTGAAGATCTGGTGTCTACGCAGTATTTT.

The gene calls are TRBV5-8 and TRBJ1-1; 9 bases agree with TRBD1. This CDR3 has 16 residues. The V gene end was trimmed by 3 bases and the J gene end by 2 bases; junction bases not matched to a gene: 8. Germline-derived CDR1 and CDR2 are SGHTS and YDEGEE. The CDR3 DNA reads as TGTGCCAGCAGCTCCCACAGGGGGCGGGGAAACACTGAAGCTTTCTTT. Translation gives CASSSHRGRGNTEAFF.

This chain uses TRBV7-8 with TRBJ2-7; a weak D match, TRBD1 (6 bases). The V gene lost 0 bases and the J gene lost 3 bases, with 15 bases spanning the gap. CDR3 size: 16 residues. From germline, CDR1 is SGHVS and CDR2 FQNEAQ. The CDR3 protein is CASSLARVQGRYEQYF. As DNA, the CDR3 is TGTGCCAGCAGCTTAGCGAGGGTACAGGGTCGCTACGAGCAGTACTTC.

The V and J genes are TRBV27 and TRBJ2-5; D is perhaps TRBD1 or TRBD2 (5 bases each). This CDR3 region has 13 residues. Germline CDR1 and CDR2: MNHEY and SMNVEV (reference sequence). Trimming left V 2 bases short and J 3 bases short, with 7 bases between. The CDR3 is CASSLRGKETQYF. The CDR3 DNA is TGTGCCAGCAGTTTACGGGGCAAAGAGACCCAGTACTTC.

This clonotype was detected ten times or more. The chain recombines TRBV2 with TRBJ2-2, with TRBD1 matching 7 bases. Germline V gene lookup returns CDR1 SNHLY and CDR2 FYNNEI. The length of the CDR3 is 15 residues. Trimming removed 5 bases from V and 3 bases from J; junction bases left unmatched: 6. The CDR3 DNA sequence: TGTGCCAGCAGTAGACAGGGAGTAGACACCGGGGAGCTGTTTTTT. Its protein product is CASSRQGVDTGELFF.

The chain recombines TRBV7-8 with TRBJ2-4, with a weak D call TRBD1 (5 bases). The ends were cut back, 4 bases at V and 5 bases at J, with 15 bases in the middle. This CDR3 is 15 amino acids long. Germline V gene data show CDR1 as SGHVS and CDR2 as FQNEAQ. CDR3: CASSSSRQTENIQYF. The DNA for the CDR3 is TGTGCCAGCAGCTCCTCCCGACAGACAGAAAACATTCAGTACTTC.

This clonotype was counted at least ten times. The chain employs TRBV20-1 and TRBJ2-3; TRBD2 matches 8 bases. The V gene end was trimmed by 3 bases and the J gene end by 4 bases; junction bases not matched to a gene: 9. Per germline, CDR1 DFQATT and CDR2 SNEGSKA (reference sequence). The CDR3 has 15 residues. The CDR3 sequence: CSARIGAGGSDTQYF. Here the CDR3 DNA reads TGCAGTGCTAGGATTGGGGCGGGAGGTTCAGATACGCAGTATTTT.

The CDR3 bases are TGTGCCAGCAGCACGGACTACTCAGGCAATCAGCCCCAGCATTTT. This codes for CASSTDYSGNQPQHF. The chain uses TRBV6-2 or TRBV6-3 and TRBJ1-5; no reliable D call. Between the trimmed V and J ends, which lost 6 bases and 2 bases, there was a span of 14 bases. The V gene's germline CDR1 is MNHEY and CDR2 SVGEGT. The CDR3 sequence is 15 residues long.

The chain has TRBV27 and TRBJ1-1; D perhaps matches TRBD1 (5 bases). Germline CDR1 reads MNHEY; CDR2 reads SMNVEV (reference sequence). Trimming pared 4 bases from V and 10 bases from J, leaving 13 bases between. The CDR3 runs to 12 residues. The CDR3: CASSSGFSGAFF. The CDR3 DNA reads TGTGCCAGCAGTTCAGGGTTTAGTGGAGCTTTCTTT.

Of note for this clonotype: Relative to the germline gene, one junction end is altered; a read error may explain this. V usage is TRBV2 and J usage is TRBJ2-7; TRBD1 matches at 7 bases. The CDR3 covers 15 residues. Germline loops: CDR1 SNHLY, CDR2 FYNNEI. CDR3 sequence: CANSVRDSTSYEQYF. CDR3 DNA: TGTGCCAACAGTGTGAGGGACAGTACCTCCTACGAGCAGTACTTC.

The V call is TRBV30, the J call TRBJ2-7; D ambiguous. V was clipped by 1 base and J by 2 bases, with 12 bases between them. This CDR3 has 14 residues. Germline assignment: CDR1 GTSNPN and CDR2 SVGIG (reference sequence). CDR3 region: CAWSGRLGTYEQYF. CDR3 DNA: TGTGCCTGGAGTGGCAGGTTGGGAACCTACGAGCAGTACTTC.

The rearrangement uses TRBV10-3 and TRBJ2-1; the D gene is possibly TRBD2 (6 bases). This CDR3 is 15 amino acids long. CDR1 is ENHRY, CDR2 SYGVKD, per germline. Trimming removed 2 bases at V and 2 bases at J, with 10 bases between. The CDR3 nucleotides are TGTGCCATCAGTGAGAGCGGGCTGCCCTACAATGAGCAGTTCTTC. Its protein is CAISESGLPYNEQFF.

This clonotype was seen a handful of times. The V call is TRBV3-1, the J call TRBJ1-2; D call uncertain. The V gene's germline CDR1 is LGHDT and CDR2 YNNKEL (reference sequence). This CDR3 comprises 13 residues. Trimming removed 4 bases at V and 4 bases at J, with 10 bases between. CDR3 DNA: TGTGCCAGCAGCCGAGCCACCCCCTATGGCTACACCTTC. Amino acid sequence: CASSRATPYGYTF.

This clonotype has only a few counts. The CDR3 nucleotides are TGTGCCAGCAGCACAGGGGTCCCGATCTATGGCTACACCTTC. As protein: CASSTGVPIYGYTF. The V call is TRBV3-1, the J call TRBJ1-2, with TRBD1 identical over 7 bases. The CDR3 sequence is 14 residues long. Germline CDR1 LGHDT, CDR2 YNNKEL (reference sequence). Trimming removed 5 bases from V and 4 bases from J; junction bases left unmatched: 7.

The gene calls are TRBV6-1 and TRBJ1-5, with TRBD1 as a possible D gene (5 bases). In germline, CDR1 is MNHNS, CDR2 SASEGT. There are 15 residues in the CDR3. Trimming pared 5 bases from V and 5 bases from J, leaving 16 bases between. The CDR3 region has the DNA TGTGCCAGCAGTCGCGGGGCCAAGCAAGATCAGCCCCAGCATTTT. Its translation: CASSRGAKQDQPQHF.

The chain uses TRBV6-1 and TRBJ2-3; possibly TRBD2 for D (6 bases). V lost 4 bases and J lost 7, with 18 bases in between. Germline CDR1 reads MNHNS; CDR2 reads SASEGT. This CDR3 region has 15 residues. CDR3 sequence: CASSVANGGAYTQYF. The CDR3, as DNA: TGTGCCAGCAGTGTTGCTAACGGAGGGGCATATACGCAGTATTTT.

The rearrangement uses TRBV29-1 and TRBJ1-1; no clear D. Per the germline V gene, CDR1 is SQVTM and CDR2 is ANQGSEA. This CDR3 comprises 11 residues. The germline V and J ends were trimmed by 7 bases and 8 bases, with 14 bases remaining between them. CDR3 loop: CSAVGSSEAFF. CDR3 nucleotides: TGCAGCGCCGTGGGTTCTAGCGAAGCTTTCTTT.

This clonotype was seen a handful of times. This chain uses TRBV7-8 with TRBJ2-3; 7 bases fit TRBD1. This CDR3 is built from 15 residues. Losses at the gene ends were 7 bases for V and 7 bases for J; bases not matched to a gene: 14. In germline, CDR1 is SGHVS, CDR2 FQNEAQ. CDR3 sequence: CASKPPGQPIHTQYF. The CDR3 DNA follows: TGTGCCAGCAAACCCCCGGGACAGCCCATTCATACGCAGTATTTT.

This chain joins TRBV30 and TRBJ2-6; no firm D call. CDR3 length: 15 residues. Trimming shortened V by 0 bases and J by 1 base, and 7 bases separated the two germline ends. The germline V gene has CDR1 GTSNPN and CDR2 SVGIG (reference sequence). The CDR3 region has the DNA TGTGCCTGGAGTGTATACCGGTCTGGGGCCAACGTCCTGACTTTC. Translating it yields CAWSVYRSGANVLTF.

V and J are TRBV19 and TRBJ2-7; D not resolved. The CDR3 contains 14 residues. Trimming took off 3 bases at V and 7 bases at J, with 16 bases between the two ends. Germline CDR1 LNHDA, CDR2 SQIVND (reference sequence). CDR3 nucleotides: TGTGCCAGTAGTATGGGCAGACCATTTGGGGAGCAGTACTTC. Translating gives CASSMGRPFGEQYF.

The J gene is TRBJ2-1, the V gene TRBV7-3; TRBD1 agrees at 8 bases. Germline values: CDR1 SGHTA, CDR2 FQGTGA. The CDR3 length is 15 residues. The trim removed 6 bases at V and 8 bases at J, leaving 12 bases unmatched. The CDR3 protein is CASRPTGGFTDEQFF. The CDR3 nucleotides read TGTGCCAGCAGACCAACAGGGGGTTTTACGGATGAGCAGTTCTTC.

This clonotype appeared a few times. The chain joins TRBV20-1 to TRBJ1-2, with D unresolved. Germline V gene data show CDR1 as DFQATT and CDR2 as SNEGSKA (reference sequence). V dropped 3 bases and J dropped 3 bases, with 5 bases sitting between them. The CDR3 has 11 amino acids. CDR3 nucleotide sequence: TGCAGTGCTAGGGCGGACTATGGCTACACCTTC. It specifies CSARADYGYTF.

The chain has TRBV10-3 and TRBJ1-3; D gene unclear. Germline assignment: CDR1 ENHRY and CDR2 SYGVKD. Trimming removed 0 bases at V and 0 bases at J, with 6 bases between. This CDR3 has 15 amino acids. CDR3 DNA: TGTGCCATCAGTGAGTCGGTGTTCTCTGGAAACACCATATATTTT. Residues: CAISESVFSGNTIYF.

The chain links TRBV5-6 to TRBJ1-5, with D possibly being TRBD1 (5 bases). V dropped 0 bases and J dropped 3 bases, with 16 bases sitting between them. Germline CDR1 SGHDT, CDR2 YYEEEE. This CDR3 has 17 residues. The CDR3 DNA reads TGTGCCAGCAGCTTGGCCGGGACCAGCTTTTTCAATCAGCCCCAGCATTTT. Translated: CASSLAGTSFFNQPQHF. Supplemented by reference TRBV5-6 and TRBJ1-5, the full variable domain reads DAGVTQSPTHLIKTRGQQVTLRCSPKSGHDTVSWYQQALGQGPQFIFQYYEEEERQRGNFPDRFSGHQFPNYSSELNVNALLLGDSALYLCASSLAGTSFFNQPQHFGDGTRLSIL.

This clonotype was seen more than once but under ten times. The V call is TRBV19, the J call TRBJ2-7, with 7 bases lining up with TRBD1. The CDR3 loop spans 15 amino acids. Germline-derived CDR1 and CDR2 are LNHDA and SQIVND (reference sequence). V lost 3 bases to trimming and J lost 7 bases; unmatched junction nucleotides: 12. Here the CDR3 DNA reads TGTGCCAGTAGTATTGGACAGGCGCTGACGTTTGAGCAGTACTTC. Protein product: CASSIGQALTFEQYF.